Below, 32 T cell receptor beta chains from the same sample are listed, as sequenced in a study of blood T cell repertoires in COVID-19 (TCRdb year 2020). Library preparation employed the immunoSEQ multiplex PCR assay. TCRdb obtained this table from immuneACCESS and retained in-frame rearrangements with V and J assigned. These tables miss some clones; where compared with another copy, unresolved V genes account for less than half of the shortfall, and the remainder is unexplained. For this sample there are about 220,000 clones; about 90% appear just once. The ten top clones hold 3% of the sample. The specimen was peripheral blood. Every receptor here comes from a woman in her twenties or thirties who had recovered from COVID-19.

The genes are TRBV13 and TRBJ1-1; 7 positions agree with TRBD1. Germline-derived CDR1 and CDR2 are PRHDT and FYEKMQ (reference sequence). V shed 6 bases and J 0 bases; nucleotides not matched to a gene: 7. This CDR3 comprises 15 residues. CDR3 DNA sequence: TGTGCCAGCAGAAAACAGGGGCTCATGAACACTGAAGCTTTCTTT. Translation: CASRKQGLMNTEAFF.

V and J are TRBV11-2 and TRBJ2-2, with D possibly matching TRBD2 (6 bases). The germline V and J ends were trimmed by 4 bases and 6 bases, with 18 bases remaining between them. The CDR3 runs 16 residues. Germline lookup yields CDR1 SGHAT and CDR2 FQNNGV. The CDR3 here is CASSSYRGLGAGELFF. The CDR3 bases are TGTGCCAGCAGCTCCTACCGGGGGTTAGGAGCCGGGGAGCTGTTTTTT.

This sequence joins TRBV29-1 and TRBJ2-1; 7 bases are shared with TRBD1. Germline V gene sequence: CDR1 SQVTM, CDR2 ANQGSEA. The CDR3 is 14 residues long. V lost 7 bases to trimming and J lost 1 base; unmatched junction nucleotides: 7. The CDR3 sequence is CSETGDSSYNEQFF. Written as DNA, the CDR3 is TGCAGCGAGACCGGGGACAGTTCCTACAATGAGCAGTTCTTC.

The gene calls are TRBV11-2 and TRBJ1-1, with TRBD1 as a possible D gene (5 bases). The V and J ends lost 2 bases and 2 bases respectively, with 12 bases between them. The germline V gene has CDR1 SGHAT and CDR2 FQNNGV. The CDR3 is 15 residues long. The CDR3 loop is CASSLKVGGNTEAFF. As DNA, the CDR3 is TGTGCCAGCAGCTTAAAAGTGGGGGGTAACACTGAAGCTTTCTTT.

The chain is built from TRBV2 and TRBJ1-3; tentatively, D is TRBD1 (6 bases). The V and J ends lost 2 bases and 10 bases respectively, with 18 bases between them. The CDR3 is 15 amino acids. Germline V CDR1 and CDR2: SNHLY, FYNNEI. In DNA form, the CDR3 reads TGTGCCAGCAGTGAATCCCTCCCAGGGGCTCTAACCATATATTTT. Protein sequence: CASSESLPGALTIYF.

The chain has TRBV5-1 and TRBJ2-7, with a possible D match to TRBD2 (5 bases). The germline V gene has CDR1 SGHRS and CDR2 YFSETQ. The V end lost 0 bases, the J end lost 0 bases, and 13 bases lay between the germline ends. This CDR3 has 16 amino acids. The CDR3 is CASSLEGVIGSYEQYF. DNA of the CDR3: TGCGCCAGCAGCTTGGAGGGAGTTATTGGCTCCTACGAGCAGTACTTC.

The V and J genes are TRBV27 and TRBJ2-4; maybe TRBD2 (5 bases). CDR3 length: 14 amino acids. Trimming pared 5 bases from V and 6 bases from J, leaving 14 bases between. Germline V lookup: CDR1 MNHEY, CDR2 SMNVEV (reference sequence). The CDR3 loop reads CASSTRTGTNIQYF. The CDR3 nucleotides are TGTGCCAGCAGTACTCGGACTGGCACAAACATTCAGTACTTC.

The rearrangement joins TRBV5-6 to TRBJ2-1, with 9 bases that match TRBD1. V trimming: 4 bases; J trimming: 7 bases; junction bases outside the gene matches: 6. Looked up from germline, CDR1 is SGHDT and CDR2 is YYEEEE. This CDR3 comprises 14 residues. CDR3 in DNA: TGTGCCAGCAGCGCGGGACAGGGTTGGAATGAGCAGTTCTTC. This sequence encodes CASSAGQGWNEQFF. The complete variable domain, with remaining parts taken from reference TRBV5-6 and TRBJ2-1, reads DAGVTQSPTHLIKTRGQQVTLRCSPKSGHDTVSWYQQALGQGPQFIFQYYEEEERQRGNFPDRFSGHQFPNYSSELNVNALLLGDSALYLCASSAGQGWNEQFFGPGTRLTVL.

The chain joins TRBV6-5 to TRBJ1-3, with no clear D. The CDR3 length is 14 residues. Between the trimmed V and J ends, which lost 8 bases and 0 bases, there was a span of 11 bases. The germline CDR1 and CDR2 sequences are MNHEY and SVGAGI. CDR3 DNA: TGTGCCAGCGGAAGGGAGTTCTCTGGAAACACCATATATTTT. Amino acid sequence: CASGREFSGNTIYF.

This clone showed up just once. The gene calls are TRBV30 and TRBJ2-7; weak D call: TRBD1 (5 bases). Germline CDR1 reads GTSNPN; CDR2 reads SVGIG (reference sequence). Trimming took 3 bases from V and 3 from J, leaving 12 bases between them. The CDR3 is made up of 13 amino acids. The CDR3 region has the DNA TGTGCCTGGAGGGAATCCAGGGTCTACGAGCAGTACTTC. This gives the protein CAWRESRVYEQYF.

This clone was found once. V gene TRBV6-5 combines with J gene TRBJ2-1, with 7 bases fitting TRBD1. The length of the CDR3 is 13 residues. The ends lost 10 bases at V and 1 base at J; junction bases unmatched: 4. Germline assignment: CDR1 MNHEY and CDR2 SVGAGI. DNA of the CDR3: TGTGCCACCGGACAGGAGTCCTACAATGAGCAGTTCTTC. It specifies CATGQESYNEQFF.

This sequence joins TRBV7-2 and TRBJ1-1, with 9 positions matching TRBD1. Germline V CDR1 and CDR2: SGHTA, FQGNSA. V gave up 1 base and J gave up 0 bases; unmatched junction bases: 12. The CDR3 sequence is 19 residues long. In nucleotides, the CDR3 is TGTGCCAGCAGCTTAGGACCTTGGGGACAGGGTTCCATGAACACTGAAGCTTTCTTT. Translation: CASSLGPWGQGSMNTEAFF.

The chain combines TRBV3-1 (or the pseudogene TRBV3-2) with TRBJ1-5, with TRBD1 as a possible D gene (5 bases). Trimming took off 0 bases at V and 1 base at J, with 7 bases between the two ends. Germline-derived CDR1 and CDR2 are LGHDT and YNNKEL (reference sequence). The CDR3 extends over 15 amino acids. The CDR3 loop is CASSQDAGSNQPQHF. CDR3 in DNA: TGTGCCAGCAGCCAAGACGCAGGGAGCAATCAGCCCCAGCATTTT.

CDR3 residues: CATSRDITGRSGNTIYF. The DNA of the CDR3 is TGTGCCACCAGCAGAGATATTACAGGCCGCTCTGGAAACACCATATATTTT. The chain recombines TRBV15 with TRBJ1-3, with D possibly TRBD1 on 5 matching bases. Per the germline V gene, CDR1 is LNHNV and CDR2 is YYDKDF (reference sequence). The CDR3 covers 17 residues. Trimming removed 0 bases at V and 0 bases at J, with 12 bases between.

The chain is built from TRBV27 and TRBJ2-1; 9 bases agree with TRBD2. This CDR3 comprises 14 residues. Germline V gives CDR1 MNHEY, CDR2 SMNVEV (reference sequence). The V and J ends lost 6 bases and 4 bases, in that order; junction bases with no gene match: 4. The CDR3 DNA sequence: TGTGCCAGCAGCCGTGCGGGGGGGTACAATGAGCAGTTCTTC. Its translation is CASSRAGGYNEQFF.

The CDR3 spells CASSSGQGGTQYF. The CDR3, as DNA: TGTGCCAGTAGTTCCGGACAGGGGGGGACCCAGTACTTC. This chain links TRBV19 with TRBJ2-7; 10 bases fit TRBD1. The end of the DNA aligns better with TRBJ2-5, so the J call may be wrong. Germline lookup yields CDR1 LNHDA and CDR2 SQIVND (reference sequence). This CDR3 has 13 residues.

The CDR3 protein is CASKPENIYEQYF. The CDR3 bases are TGTGCCAGCAAGCCCGAGAATATTTACGAGCAGTACTTC. The rearrangement uses TRBV2 and TRBJ2-7; D is undetermined. Germline V gives CDR1 SNHLY, CDR2 FYNNEI. CDR3 length equals 13 residues. Deletions cut 7 bases from V and 4 bases from J, with 14 bases between.

J is TRBJ2-1 and V is TRBV15; the match to TRBD1 covers 10 bases. Per the germline V gene, CDR1 is LNHNV and CDR2 is YYDKDF (reference sequence). V lost 8 bases, J lost 9 bases, and 4 bases stayed unmatched. CDR3 length: 12 amino acids. As DNA, the CDR3 is TGTGCCACCGAGGGACAGGGGATTGAGCAGTTCTTC. Its protein product is CATEGQGIEQFF.

The V and J genes are TRBV6-5 and TRBJ2-1, with 12 bases aligning to TRBD2. CDR3 length equals 15 residues. Germline V gene sequence: CDR1 MNHEY, CDR2 SVGAGI. After removal of 7 bases from V and 8 bases from J, the junction contained 9 bases not matched to a gene. CDR3 sequence (DNA): TGTGCCAGCACCCAAGGCGGACTAGCGGGGCATGAGCAGTTCTTC. Protein sequence: CASTQGGLAGHEQFF.

The gene calls are TRBV6-5 and TRBJ2-2; 9 nucleotides line up with TRBD1. The length of the CDR3 is 15 residues. Germline lookup yields CDR1 MNHEY and CDR2 SVGAGI. The trim removed 10 bases at V and 4 bases at J, leaving 10 bases unmatched. The CDR3 here is CATLPQGASTGELFF. The CDR3 DNA reads as TGTGCCACCTTGCCACAGGGGGCTAGCACCGGGGAGCTGTTTTTT.

The chain joins TRBV3-1 (or the pseudogene TRBV3-2) to TRBJ1-2; a weak D match, TRBD1 (5 bases). The germline V gene has CDR1 LGHDT and CDR2 YNNKEL (reference sequence). Trimming shortened V by 0 bases and J by 6 bases, and 14 bases separated the two germline ends. The CDR3 runs to 15 residues. CDR3 bases: TGTGCCAGCAGCCAAGATCGTAACAGGTTGAATGGCTACACCTTC. This sequence encodes CASSQDRNRLNGYTF.

CDR3 region: CASSLGLAGAYNEQFF. DNA for the CDR3: TGTGCCAGCAGCTTGGGACTAGCGGGGGCGTACAATGAGCAGTTCTTC. The chain combines TRBV7-6 with TRBJ2-1; TRBD2 aligns across 14 bases. The CDR3 spans 16 residues. The germline V gene encodes CDR1 SGHVS and CDR2 FNYEAQ. J was trimmed by 4 bases and V by 3 bases; bases with no gene match: 2. Looking up the rest from reference TRBV7-6 and TRBJ2-1 gives the full variable domain: GAGVSQSPRYKVTKRGQDVALRCDPISGHVSLYWYRQALGQGPEFLTYFNYEAQQDKSGLPNDRFSAERPEGSISTLTIQRTEQRDSAMYRCASSLGLAGAYNEQFFGPGTRLTVL.

This rearrangement joins TRBV19 to TRBJ1-1; D may be TRBD1 (5 bases). The length of the CDR3 is 14 residues. Germline V gene lookup returns CDR1 LNHDA and CDR2 SQIVND (reference sequence). The V gene lost 1 base and the J gene lost 5 bases, with 11 bases spanning the gap. CDR3 in amino acids: CASSIVPGGTEAFF. For the CDR3, the DNA is TGTGCCAGTAGTATAGTCCCGGGGGGAACTGAAGCTTTCTTT. Full variable domain (remainder filled in from reference TRBV19 and TRBJ1-1): DGGITQSPKYLFRKEGQNVTLSCEQNLNHDAMYWYRQDPGQGLRLIYYSQIVNDFQKGDIAEGYSVSREKKESFPLTVTSAQKNPTAFYLCASSIVPGGTEAFFGQGTRLTVV.

The V gene is TRBV6-5, the J gene TRBJ1-1; TRBD1 matches 8 bases. The CDR3 is made up of 15 amino acids. Germline V gives CDR1 MNHEY, CDR2 SVGAGI. The trim removed 5 bases at V and 3 bases at J, leaving 8 bases unmatched. The CDR3 is CASSINRGRDTEAFF. CDR3 DNA sequence: TGTGCCAGCAGTATAAACAGGGGGAGGGACACTGAAGCTTTCTTT.

J is TRBJ1-5 and V is TRBV15, with D maybe TRBD1 (5 bases). V dropped 5 bases and J dropped 6 bases, with 23 bases sitting between them. Germline V gene data show CDR1 as LNHNV and CDR2 as YYDKDF (reference sequence). This CDR3 contains 17 residues. CDR3 sequence reads: CATSGRGVGRLGQPQHF. The CDR3 nucleotides read TGTGCCACCAGCGGACGGGGGGTGGGGCGGTTGGGTCAGCCCCAGCATTTT.

The gene calls are TRBV19 and TRBJ2-1; 9 positions match TRBD2. This CDR3 has 16 amino acids. Germline V gene lookup returns CDR1 LNHDA and CDR2 SQIVND (reference sequence). After removal of 0 bases from V and 4 bases from J, the junction contained 4 bases not matched to a gene. In nucleotides, the CDR3 is TGTGCCAGTAGTATAGATCCCGCGGGGGGGTACAATGAGCAGTTCTTC. Amino acid sequence: CASSIDPAGGYNEQFF.

This clone was seen a handful of times. The V and J genes are TRBV20-1 and TRBJ1-1; the D gene is possibly TRBD1 (5 bases). V lost 3 bases and J lost 5, with 13 bases in between. Germline assignment: CDR1 DFQATT and CDR2 SNEGSKA (reference sequence). This CDR3 has 13 residues. The CDR3 region is CSASARGLTEAFF. The CDR3 DNA reads as TGCAGTGCTAGTGCGAGGGGACTGACTGAAGCTTTCTTT.

The rearrangement uses TRBV23-1 and TRBJ1-2; tentatively, D is TRBD1 (5 bases). TRBV23-1 has ORF status, its function being uncertain. V lost 4 bases and J 2 bases, leaving 8 bases between the germline ends. This CDR3 is built from 13 residues. The CDR3 here is CASSRQGNYGYTF. In DNA form, the CDR3 reads TGCGCCAGCAGTCGCCAGGGAAACTATGGCTACACCTTC.

V usage is TRBV19 and J usage is TRBJ1-4; TRBD1 aligns across 8 bases. CDR3 length: 16 amino acids. J gave up 4 bases and V 7 bases, and 11 bases lay outside the gene matches. Germline V lookup: CDR1 LNHDA, CDR2 SQIVND (reference sequence). CDR3 bases: TGTGCCAGTACTCCAACCGGGACAGGCGGTAATGAAAAACTGTTTTTT. Translating it yields CASTPTGTGGNEKLFF.

The rearrangement uses TRBV20-1 and TRBJ1-1; D unresolved. From germline, CDR1 is DFQATT and CDR2 SNEGSKA (reference sequence). V was clipped by 3 bases and J by 3 bases, with 8 bases between them. The CDR3 extends over 12 amino acids. The CDR3 spells CSASHSYTEAFF. The CDR3 nucleotides are TGCAGTGCTAGTCATTCATACACTGAAGCTTTCTTT.

This chain joins TRBV2 and TRBJ2-7; 12 positions agree with TRBD1. The J segment lost 11 bases and the V segment lost 6 bases, leaving 14 bases of the junction unmatched. Germline CDR1 and CDR2: SNHLY and FYNNEI. This CDR3 contains 15 residues. The CDR3, as DNA: TGTGCCAGCAGCGCACCGGGACAGGGGGCGACGATGGAGTACTTC. It translates to CASSAPGQGATMEYF.

The chain links TRBV2 to TRBJ1-3; maybe TRBD1 (5 bases). The length of the CDR3 is 14 residues. The germline V gene encodes CDR1 SNHLY and CDR2 FYNNEI. The V gene lost 6 bases and the J gene lost 0 bases, with 9 bases spanning the gap. CDR3 sequence (DNA): TGTGCCAGCAGGGCGGACACCTCTGGAAACACCATATATTTT. Residues: CASRADTSGNTIYF.